The present T cell receptor (beta chain) was sequenced within a study of blood T cell repertoires in COVID-19. Looking at the study overall: The study drew acute and convalescent COVID-19 samples from the United States, Italy and Spain. PBMCs, B-cell-depleted T cells, or T cells provided the cDNA or gDNA that made up the material.

In Seattle, patients joined the study during active infection and were tracked longitudinally. Germline V lookup: CDR1 SGHTA, CDR2 FQGTGA. The CDR3 totals 13 residues. J gave up 2 bases and V 8 bases, and 3 bases lay outside the gene matches. Repertoires were generated with immunoSEQ multiplex PCR, while TCRdb's copy carries only in-frame clones and drops some. In the table there are fewer than 250,000 clones, about 87% of which are singletons. Sequencing used peripheral blood. The TCR comes from a young man with COVID-19, enrolled during active disease. J is TRBJ2-1 and V is TRBV7-3, with 7 bases identical to TRBD2. Written as DNA, the CDR3 is TGTGCCAGCGGGGAGGGAACCTACAATGAGCAGTTCTTC. It is translated as CASGEGTYNEQFF. Full variable domain (remainder filled in from reference TRBV7-3 and TRBJ2-1): GAGVSQTPSNKVTEKGKYVELRCDPISGHTALYWYRQSLGQGPEFLIYFQGTGAADDSGLPNDRFFAVRPEGSVSTLKIQRTERGDSAVYLCASGEGTYNEQFFGPGTRLTVL.